This entry lists 9 T cell receptor beta chains sequenced from one sample in a study of identical twins. MiXCR was run by TCRdb on the 5' RACE reads, yielding one entry per CDR3 protein. The table has about 100,000 distinct CDR3 sequences, roughly 6% seen once. The source material was memory T cells sorted from blood. These receptors all come from a woman aged 50 to 60 in good health.

This clonotype has a count of ten or more. This rearrangement joins TRBV6-2 or TRBV6-3 to TRBJ2-1; D is ambiguous. The CDR3 spans 16 residues. The V end was cut by 3 bases, the J end by 4 bases, with 16 bases between. Looked up from germline, CDR1 is MNHEY and CDR2 is SVGEGT. CDR3 sequence: CASSYEDAPPYNEQFF. The CDR3 nucleotides are TGTGCCAGCAGTTATGAGGATGCTCCCCCTTACAATGAGCAGTTCTTC.

Turning to this clonotype: A much larger clone sits a single nucleotide away, making a read error possible. This chain uses TRBV6-4 with TRBJ2-1; D gene unclear. Germline V gene lookup returns CDR1 MRHNA and CDR2 SNTAGT. This CDR3 has 11 residues. V lost 0 bases and J lost 11, with 5 bases in between. As DNA, the CDR3 is TGTGCCAGCAGTGACTCCTTTCAGCAGTTCTTC. Its translation is CASSDSFQQFF.

The table lists this clonotype with many counts. The chain couples TRBV11-1 to TRBJ2-1; 11 nucleotides match TRBD2. Germline V lookup: CDR1 SGHAT, CDR2 FQDESV (reference sequence). The CDR3 covers 16 residues. V was pared by 5 bases and J by 4 bases, with 7 bases of the junction left unmatched. The CDR3 region has the DNA TGTGCCAGCAGCCCGAGACTAGCGGGGACTTACAATGAGCAGTTCTTC. Protein: CASSPRLAGTYNEQFF. Variable domain in full (rest from reference TRBV11-1 and TRBJ2-1): EAEVAQSPRYKITEKSQAVAFWCDPISGHATLYWYRQILGQGPELLVQFQDESVVDDSQLPKDRFSAERLKGVDSTLKIQPAELGDSAMYLCASSPRLAGTYNEQFFGPGTRLTVL.

The sample holds many counts of this clonotype. The V and J genes are TRBV18 and TRBJ1-2; TRBD1 matches 8 bases. The CDR3 extends over 15 amino acids. Germline CDR1 KGHSH, CDR2 LQKENI. The V gene end was trimmed by 2 bases and the J gene end by 2 bases; junction bases not matched to a gene: 4. CDR3 amino acids: CASSPRTGLNYGYTF. CDR3 bases: TGTGCCAGCTCACCAAGGACAGGGTTAAACTATGGCTACACCTTC. The full variable domain, with the rest looked up from reference TRBV18 and TRBJ1-2, is NAGVMQNPRHLVRRRGQEARLRCSPMKGHSHVYWYRQLPEEGLKFMVYLQKENIIDESGMPKERFSAEFPKEGPSILRIQQVVRGDSAAYFCASSPRTGLNYGYTFGSGTRLTVV.

This clonotype was detected ten times or more. The J gene is TRBJ2-1, the V gene TRBV5-1, with 7 bases matching TRBD2. CDR1 is SGHRS, CDR2 YFSETQ, per germline. The CDR3 contains 14 residues. With 1 base clipped from V and 6 bases from J, the junction kept 4 bases outside the gene matches. The CDR3 loop is CASSLTSELNEQFF. CDR3 coding DNA: TGCGCCAGCAGCTTGACTAGCGAGCTCAATGAGCAGTTCTTC.

This clonotype was detected many times. This rearrangement joins TRBV5-1 to TRBJ2-1; 8 bases map to TRBD2. CDR1 and CDR2 (germline): SGHRS, YFSETQ. V shed 4 bases, J shed 8 bases, and the junction held 5 bases outside the gene matches. This CDR3 is 13 amino acids long. The CDR3 DNA sequence: TGCGCCAGCAGCCCGGGGGGGGGGTATGAGCAGTTCTTC. Protein product: CASSPGGGYEQFF.

This clonotype was observed at least ten times. The chain combines TRBV24-1 with TRBJ2-2; a weak D match, TRBD1 (7 bases). Germline V gene data show CDR1 as KGHDR and CDR2 as SFDVKD. V dropped 8 bases and J dropped 8 bases, with 14 bases sitting between them. The CDR3 totals 13 residues. The chain's CDR3 is CATTEGATGELFF. CDR3 nucleotide sequence: TGTGCCACCACGGAGGGGGCGACGGGGGAGCTGTTTTTT.

This clonotype was observed at least ten times. The chain employs TRBV12-3 or TRBV12-4 and TRBJ2-1; D is undetermined. Trimming cost V 4 bases and J 4 bases, with 11 bases left between them. The CDR3 consists of 14 residues. CDR3 coding DNA: TGTGCCAGCAGTTACCCCCGGATTTACAATGAGCAGTTCTTC. Amino acid sequence: CASSYPRIYNEQFF.

This clonotype was seen ten or more times. This sequence joins TRBV12-3 or TRBV12-4 and TRBJ1-4; D possibly corresponds to TRBD1 (6 bases). The CDR3 has 13 residues. V dropped 6 bases and J dropped 7 bases, with 12 bases sitting between them. CDR3 DNA sequence: TGTGCCAGCAGCCAGGGGTTTGGTGAAAAACTGTTTTTT. Protein sequence: CASSQGFGEKLFF.